Listed below are T cell receptor beta chains from one sample, sequenced in a study of T cells in Graves' hyperthyroidism and ophthalmopathy. TCRdb reprocessed the multiplex PCR reads via MiXCR and lists one record per CDR3 protein. The table lists around 620,000 distinct CDR3 sequences, 12% to 15% of them singletons. The sample consisted of blood. The source is a woman between 18 and 29 years old with Graves' ophthalmopathy. Each CDR3 is given with its conserved first and last residue. The D gene is left open where the match is weak. Not every row has a clone size; where given, it reads once, few, many or a size class.

TRBJ2-1 | TRBV20-1 | . | many | TGCAGTTCACCTACAGGATACAATGAGCAGTTCTTC | CSSPTGYNEQFF
TRBJ2-1 | TRBV7-3 | TRBD1 | . | TGTGCCAGCAGCTTAACCATAGGGGACGGGACAGGCTCCTACAATGAGCAGTTCTTC | CASSLTIGDGTGSYNEQFF
TRBJ2-5 | TRBV6-2/TRBV6-3 | TRBD1 | . | TGTGCCAGCAGTCGAACGACAGGGGGCGGGGAGACCCAGTACTTC | CASSRTTGGGETQYF
TRBJ2-1 | TRBV6-1 | . | . | TGTGCCAGCAGTGAAGAAGACAACCCAAGCTACAATGAGCAGTTCTTC | CASSEEDNPSYNEQFF
TRBJ2-7 | TRBV11-2 | . | few | TGTGCCAGCAGCGTGAAGGGACTGAATTACGAGCAGTACTTC | CASSVKGLNYEQYF
TRBJ2-2 | TRBV7-9 | . | . | TGTGCCAGCAGCTTAGAGGGCCTTGGGGAGCTGTTTTTT | CASSLEGLGELFF
TRBJ1-1 | TRBV7-9 | . | many | TGTGCCAGCACCCCAAGTGAGTGGAGCGGCACTGAAGCTTTCTTT | CASTPSEWSGTEAFF
TRBJ2-4 | TRBV3-1 | . | many | TGTGCCAGCAGCCAGGGTGGGGGCGACATTCAGTACTTC | CASSQGGGDIQYF
TRBJ2-3 | TRBV27 | . | . | TGTGCCAGCAGTTCTAGCGGCTACAGGGGCACAGATACGCAGTATTTT | CASSSSGYRGTDTQYF
TRBJ1-5 | TRBV28 | . | many | TGTGCCAGCAGTTTAATGACCAATCGCTGGTTGAGCAATCAGCCCCAGCATTTT | CASSLMTNRWLSNQPQHF
TRBJ2-3 | TRBV24-1 | . | many | TGTGCCACCAGTGATTTTCGTGGAGCCGGAGATACGCAGTATTTT | CATSDFRGAGDTQYF
TRBJ2-5 | TRBV7-2 | TRBD1 | many | TGTGCCAGCAGCTTGGTGGGACAGGGTGGGGGTCAAGAGACCCAGTACTTC | CASSLVGQGGGQETQYF
TRBJ2-2 | TRBV30 | . | many | TGTGCCTGGAATCAAGGGACGTACACCGGGGAGCTGTTTTTT | CAWNQGTYTGELFF
TRBJ2-7 | TRBV5-1 | TRBD2 | many | TGCGCCAGCAGCCCACACCTAGCGGGAGAGGGCGAGCAGTACTTC | CASSPHLAGEGEQYF
TRBJ2-1 | TRBV10-3 | . | many | TGTGCCATCAGCAGACAGGGACTGGGGAATGAGCAGTTCTTC | CAISRQGLGNEQFF
TRBJ1-2 | TRBV7-2 | TRBD1 | many | TGTGCCAGCAGCCCATGGACAGGGAACGGCTACACCTTC | CASSPWTGNGYTF
TRBJ2-2 | TRBV7-2 | . | many | TGTGCCAGCAGCCCTAGTGAGACCGGGGAGCTGTTTTTT | CASSPSETGELFF
TRBJ2-3 | TRBV6-4 | TRBD2 | . | TGTGCCAGCAGAGATAGCGGGAGAACAGATACGCAGTATTTT | CASRDSGRTDTQYF
TRBJ2-7 | TRBV12-3/TRBV12-4 | . | . | TGTGCCAGCAGTACTCGGACGAGAAACAGGCGCGAGCAGTACTTC | CASSTRTRNRREQYF
TRBJ2-1 | TRBV7-2 | TRBD2 | many | TGTGCCAGCAGCTTATCCGGGACTAGCGTCAATGAGCAGTTCTTC | CASSLSGTSVNEQFF
TRBJ2-7 | TRBV12-3/TRBV12-4 | . | many | TGTGCCAGCAGTTTCTCGCTCTACGAGCAGTACTTC | CASSFSLYEQYF
TRBJ2-7 | TRBV11-3 | . | many | TGTGCCAGCAGCTTAACCCAGGGATACGAGCAGTACTTC | CASSLTQGYEQYF
TRBJ2-1 | TRBV6-1 | . | . | TGTGCCACCCCTCACGCGGGATTAACGTATGAGCAGTTCTTC | CATPHAGLTYEQFF
TRBJ2-5 | TRBV24-1 | . | few | TGTGCCACCAGTGATAGGGGGGGTCGAGAGACCCAGTACTTC | CATSDRGGRETQYF
TRBJ2-7 | TRBV12-3/TRBV12-4 | . | many | TGTGCCAGCGGGCAGGGCCTCCCCTACGAGCAGTACTTC | CASGQGLPYEQYF